A selection of T cell receptor beta chains follows, all from one sample in a study of response to subunit inactivated influenza vaccine. Each CDR3 protein is one row after TCRdb ran MiXCR on the RT-PCR reads. The data contain 600,000 to 850,000 distinct CDR3 sequences, about 15% of them singletons. The starting material was PBMCs from blood, obtained 14 to 15 days before vaccination. All receptors come from a man aged 50 to 60 who received an inactivated influenza vaccine. Each CDR3 is given with its conserved first and last residue. D genes are given only for firm matches. The size entry is marked missing in some rows and otherwise reads once, few, many or a size class.

j_call: TRBJ1-3
d_call: TRBD1
v_call: TRBV10-2
cdr3_length: 13
clone_size: few
cdr3_nt: TGCGCCAGCAGCGGGACAGCTGGAAACACCATATATTTT
cdr3_aa: CASSGTAGNTIYF

j_call: TRBJ2-5
d_call: TRBD1
v_call: TRBV28
cdr3_length: 14
clone_size: NA
cdr3_nt: TGTGCAACTCGTGGGCCAGGGGGCGAAGAGACCCAGTACTTC
cdr3_aa: CATRGPGGEETQYF

j_call: TRBJ1-2
d_call: TRBD1
v_call: TRBV5-4
cdr3_length: 14
clone_size: few
cdr3_nt: TGTGCCAGCAGCTTGGAACAGGGGGCAGGTGGCTACACCTTC
cdr3_aa: CASSLEQGAGGYTF

j_call: TRBJ1-1
d_call: NA
v_call: TRBV10-2
cdr3_length: 13
clone_size: few
cdr3_nt: TGCGCCAGCAGCACAGAGTCTTACACTGAAGCTTTCTTT
cdr3_aa: CASSTESYTEAFF

j_call: TRBJ2-5
d_call: NA
v_call: TRBV12-3/TRBV12-4
cdr3_length: 13
clone_size: NA
cdr3_nt: TGTGCCAGCAGTTTATTGCTGCAAGAGACCCAGTACTTC
cdr3_aa: CASSLLLQETQYF

j_call: TRBJ2-1
d_call: TRBD2
v_call: TRBV3-1
cdr3_length: 17
clone_size: few
cdr3_nt: TGTGCCAGCAGCCAAGATAAATTCGGGACTAGCGACAATGAGCAGTTCTTC
cdr3_aa: CASSQDKFGTSDNEQFF

j_call: TRBJ2-1
d_call: NA
v_call: TRBV7-2
cdr3_length: 17
clone_size: few
cdr3_nt: TGTGCCAGCAGCTTAAGCGGACCTGTGAGCTCCTACAATGAGCAGTTCTTC
cdr3_aa: CASSLSGPVSSYNEQFF

j_call: TRBJ2-7
d_call: NA
v_call: TRBV7-9
cdr3_length: 16
clone_size: few
cdr3_nt: TGTGCCAGCAGCTTGGGTGCCGGACAAGGGATTTACGAGCAGTACTTC
cdr3_aa: CASSLGAGQGIYEQYF

j_call: TRBJ2-2
d_call: NA
v_call: TRBV10-3
cdr3_length: 15
clone_size: few
cdr3_nt: TGTGCCATCAGTGAGACTACCAAGGGTGCCGGGGAGCTGTTTTTT
cdr3_aa: CAISETTKGAGELFF

j_call: TRBJ2-7
d_call: NA
v_call: TRBV12-3/TRBV12-4
cdr3_length: 14
clone_size: few
cdr3_nt: TGTGCCAGCAGTTCTTGGGACGGGTCCTACGAGCAGTACTTC
cdr3_aa: CASSSWDGSYEQYF

j_call: TRBJ2-3
d_call: TRBD2
v_call: TRBV7-2
cdr3_length: 16
clone_size: NA
cdr3_nt: TGTGCCAGCAGCCCGACTAGCGGGAGGGTCACAGATACGCAGTATTTT
cdr3_aa: CASSPTSGRVTDTQYF

j_call: TRBJ2-6
d_call: NA
v_call: TRBV7-2
cdr3_length: 18
clone_size: NA
cdr3_nt: TGTGCCAGCAGCTTAGCCGCCCTAAGGTACTCTGGGGCCAACGTCCTGACTTTC
cdr3_aa: CASSLAALRYSGANVLTF

j_call: TRBJ2-3
d_call: TRBD1
v_call: TRBV4-3
cdr3_length: 18
clone_size: NA
cdr3_nt: TGCGCCAGCAGCCAAGTGAGGCCAGGGGGTACGAGCACAGATACGCAGTATTTT
cdr3_aa: CASSQVRPGGTSTDTQYF

j_call: TRBJ2-1
d_call: NA
v_call: TRBV7-3
cdr3_length: 14
clone_size: few
cdr3_nt: TGTGCCAGCAGCCGCACTTCAACTAGTCAAGTTCAGTTCTTC
cdr3_aa: CASSRTSTSQVQFF

j_call: TRBJ2-5
d_call: NA
v_call: TRBV20-1
cdr3_length: 15
clone_size: NA
cdr3_nt: TGCAGTGCTAGAGGCGAGGGGAAGTACCAAGAGACCCAGTACTTC
cdr3_aa: CSARGEGKYQETQYF